These T cell receptor beta chains were read from a single sample in a study of T cell repertoires in cytomegalovirus infection. Antigens for these TCRs are unknown. Using its own MiXCR run on the reads, TCRdb lists one record per CDR3 protein. The top ten clones hold roughly 18% of a sample with approximately 730,000 distinct CDR3 sequences, around 31% of them seen once. This material consisted of cultured PBMCs, taken from culture after CMV antigen stimulation. The receptors were sampled from a human donor in good health (CMV status not recorded). Some clones in this sample may be carry-over from other donors' samples. The CDR3 runs from the conserved cysteine through the conserved F or W. Each record gives: clone size, J gene, D gene, V gene, CDR3 protein, CDR3 DNA. A D gene is named only where the DNA matches it firmly. A row's size may be missing; if present it is once, few, many or a size class.

clone size: few; J gene: TRBJ2-5; D gene: TRBD2; V gene: TRBV4-1; CDR3 protein: CASSPHSGGLKETQYF; CDR3 DNA: TGCGCCAGCAGCCCACATAGCGGGGGGCTTAAAGAGACCCAGTACTTC
clone size: NA; J gene: TRBJ2-5; D gene: NA; V gene: TRBV6-5; CDR3 protein: CASTLGQTQYF; CDR3 DNA: TGTGCCAGCACTCTCGGGCAGACCCAGTACTTC
clone size: NA; J gene: TRBJ2-1; D gene: NA; V gene: TRBV12-3/TRBV12-4; CDR3 protein: CASSPSGRVHNEQFF; CDR3 DNA: TGTGCCAGCAGTCCCTCCGGGCGGGTGCACAATGAGCAGTTCTTC
clone size: NA; J gene: TRBJ2-7; D gene: NA; V gene: TRBV6-2/TRBV6-3; CDR3 protein: CASSYFLAAYEQYF; CDR3 DNA: TGTGCCAGCAGTTACTTTCTCGCAGCCTACGAGCAGTACTTC
clone size: NA; J gene: TRBJ2-1; D gene: TRBD2; V gene: TRBV12-3/TRBV12-4; CDR3 protein: CASRIGGGGLNEQFF; CDR3 DNA: TGTGCCAGCAGGATCGGCGGGGGGGGCCTTAATGAGCAGTTCTTC
clone size: NA; J gene: TRBJ2-1; D gene: TRBD2; V gene: TRBV4-1; CDR3 protein: CASSQASGSYNEQFF; CDR3 DNA: TGCGCCAGCAGCCAAGCTAGCGGCTCCTACAATGAGCAGTTCTTC
clone size: NA; J gene: TRBJ2-1; D gene: NA; V gene: TRBV12-3/TRBV12-4; CDR3 protein: CASSFWQGRDEQFF; CDR3 DNA: TGTGCCAGCAGTTTTTGGCAGGGGAGGGATGAGCAGTTCTTC
clone size: NA; J gene: TRBJ1-6; D gene: TRBD1; V gene: TRBV27; CDR3 protein: CASSGTGYSPLHF; CDR3 DNA: TGTGCCAGCAGTGGGACAGGGTATTCACCCCTCCACTTT
clone size: NA; J gene: TRBJ1-1; D gene: TRBD1; V gene: TRBV4-1; CDR3 protein: CASSPLGRGPTEAFF; CDR3 DNA: TGCGCCAGCAGCCCCTTGGGTAGGGGGCCAACTGAAGCTTTCTTT
clone size: NA; J gene: TRBJ2-7; D gene: TRBD2; V gene: TRBV27; CDR3 protein: CASSLSMLGASGVISSYEQYF; CDR3 DNA: TGTGCCAGCAGTTTATCGATGCTTGGGGCTAGCGGGGTCATTAGCTCCTACGAGCAGTACTTC
clone size: few; J gene: TRBJ1-2; D gene: TRBD1; V gene: TRBV7-2; CDR3 protein: CASSPRTGAHGYTF; CDR3 DNA: TGTGCCAGCAGCCCCCGGACAGGGGCGCATGGCTACACCTTC
clone size: few; J gene: TRBJ2-3; D gene: TRBD2; V gene: TRBV7-2; CDR3 protein: CASSLTSAGGLGSTDTQYF; CDR3 DNA: TGTGCCAGCAGCCTTACTTCAGCGGGGGGGCTCGGAAGCACAGATACGCAGTATTTT
clone size: NA; J gene: TRBJ1-2; D gene: NA; V gene: TRBV12-3/TRBV12-4; CDR3 protein: CASSLWSARGYTF; CDR3 DNA: TGTGCCAGCAGTTTATGGTCGGCGCGAGGCTACACCTTC
clone size: NA; J gene: TRBJ2-2; D gene: NA; V gene: TRBV12-3/TRBV12-4; CDR3 protein: CASFAGELFF; CDR3 DNA: TGTGCCAGCTTCGCCGGGGAGCTGTTTTTT
clone size: NA; J gene: TRBJ2-7; D gene: TRBD2; V gene: TRBV6-6; CDR3 protein: CASTPRGLPYEQYF; CDR3 DNA: TGTGCCAGCACCCCAAGGGGACTACCCTACGAGCAGTACTTC
clone size: once; J gene: TRBJ2-7; D gene: TRBD2; V gene: TRBV6-5; CDR3 protein: CASSEGRGGTTLTYEQYF; CDR3 DNA: TGTGCCAGCAGTGAAGGGCGCGGGGGGACCACCCTTACCTACGAGCAGTACTTC
clone size: NA; J gene: TRBJ2-7; D gene: TRBD1; V gene: TRBV7-8; CDR3 protein: CASRKNRTGAIEQYF; CDR3 DNA: TGTGCCAGCAGGAAGAACCGGACAGGGGCCATCGAGCAGTACTTC
clone size: NA; J gene: TRBJ1-1; D gene: NA; V gene: TRBV2; CDR3 protein: CASARDGNTEAFF; CDR3 DNA: TGTGCCAGCGCCCGGGACGGGAACACTGAAGCTTTCTTT
clone size: NA; J gene: TRBJ2-2; D gene: NA; V gene: TRBV4-2; CDR3 protein: CASSQDLAGELFF; CDR3 DNA: TGTGCCAGCAGCCAAGATCTAGCCGGGGAGCTGTTTTTT
clone size: NA; J gene: TRBJ1-1; D gene: NA; V gene: TRBV27; CDR3 protein: CASSLDFRGELSEAFF; CDR3 DNA: TGTGCCAGCAGTTTGGACTTTAGGGGAGAGCTGTCTGAAGCTTTCTTT
clone size: few; J gene: TRBJ2-7; D gene: TRBD2; V gene: TRBV4-2; CDR3 protein: CASSQGSGGSYEQYF; CDR3 DNA: TGTGCCAGCAGCCAAGGAAGCGGGGGGTCCTACGAGCAGTACTTC
clone size: NA; J gene: TRBJ2-1; D gene: NA; V gene: TRBV2; CDR3 protein: CASISPYNEQFF; CDR3 DNA: TGTGCCAGCATCAGTCCCTACAATGAGCAGTTCTTC
clone size: few; J gene: TRBJ1-5; D gene: NA; V gene: TRBV7-6; CDR3 protein: CASSLESSYRDNQPQHF; CDR3 DNA: TGTGCCAGCAGCTTAGAGTCGAGTTACAGGGACAATCAGCCCCAGCATTTT
clone size: NA; J gene: TRBJ2-5; D gene: NA; V gene: TRBV6-5; CDR3 protein: CASSYSRDPQETQYF; CDR3 DNA: TGTGCCAGCAGTTACTCCCGGGACCCACAAGAGACCCAGTACTTC
clone size: few; J gene: TRBJ2-7; D gene: NA; V gene: TRBV6-5; CDR3 protein: CASSYSIGGYEQYF; CDR3 DNA: TGTGCCAGCAGTTACTCGATAGGGGGCTACGAGCAGTACTTC
clone size: NA; J gene: TRBJ2-5; D gene: TRBD1; V gene: TRBV27; CDR3 protein: CASSPGQGKETQYF; CDR3 DNA: TGTGCCAGCAGTCCAGGACAGGGAAAAGAGACCCAGTACTTC
clone size: NA; J gene: TRBJ2-1; D gene: NA; V gene: TRBV7-9; CDR3 protein: CASSQTARGDEQFF; CDR3 DNA: TGTGCCAGCAGCCAGACCGCCCGGGGCGATGAGCAGTTCTTC
clone size: NA; J gene: TRBJ2-1; D gene: NA; V gene: TRBV14; CDR3 protein: CASSQEGGVWDRTHEQFF; CDR3 DNA: TGTGCCAGCAGCCAAGAAGGGGGGGTGTGGGACCGTACACATGAGCAGTTCTTC
clone size: NA; J gene: TRBJ1-5; D gene: NA; V gene: TRBV28; CDR3 protein: CASSLTGPAPQHF; CDR3 DNA: TGTGCCAGCAGTTTAACGGGCCCCGCGCCCCAGCATTTT
clone size: NA; J gene: TRBJ2-5; D gene: TRBD2; V gene: TRBV5-1; CDR3 protein: CASSLSRLAGGVTRETQYF; CDR3 DNA: TGCGCCAGCAGCTTGTCTCGACTAGCGGGGGGGGTCACGCGAGAGACCCAGTACTTC
clone size: few; J gene: TRBJ2-7; D gene: NA; V gene: TRBV6-2/TRBV6-3; CDR3 protein: CASSYVDEQYF; CDR3 DNA: TGTGCCAGCAGTTACGTAGACGAGCAGTACTTC
clone size: NA; J gene: TRBJ2-5; D gene: TRBD2; V gene: TRBV7-6; CDR3 protein: CASSLGGGMETQYF; CDR3 DNA: TGTGCCAGCAGCTTAGGCGGGGGGATGGAGACCCAGTACTTC
clone size: NA; J gene: TRBJ2-5; D gene: TRBD2; V gene: TRBV7-8; CDR3 protein: CASSLWAGGSETQYF; CDR3 DNA: TGTGCCAGCAGCTTATGGGCGGGGGGGTCGGAGACCCAGTACTTC
clone size: NA; J gene: TRBJ2-1; D gene: NA; V gene: TRBV4-1; CDR3 protein: CASSQAGEMRNEQFF; CDR3 DNA: TGCGCCAGCAGCCAAGCGGGGGAGATGAGGAATGAGCAGTTCTTC
clone size: once; J gene: TRBJ1-6; D gene: NA; V gene: TRBV2; CDR3 protein: CASTLLVGGAGSPLHF; CDR3 DNA: TGTGCCAGCACCCTCCTTGTGGGGGGGGCCGGTTCACCCCTCCACTTT
clone size: NA; J gene: TRBJ2-1; D gene: TRBD2; V gene: TRBV12-3/TRBV12-4; CDR3 protein: CASSTGLAGTEQFF; CDR3 DNA: TGTGCCAGCAGTACAGGACTAGCGGGAACTGAGCAGTTCTTC
clone size: NA; J gene: TRBJ2-3; D gene: NA; V gene: TRBV7-2; CDR3 protein: CASSLRRWPARTDTQYF; CDR3 DNA: TGTGCCAGCAGCTTACGGAGGTGGCCGGCCCGCACAGATACGCAGTATTTT
clone size: NA; J gene: TRBJ2-5; D gene: NA; V gene: TRBV3-1; CDR3 protein: CASSRSLFQAKETQYF; CDR3 DNA: TGTGCCAGCTCTCGGAGCCTTTTTCAGGCTAAAGAGACCCAGTACTTC
clone size: few; J gene: TRBJ2-3; D gene: TRBD2; V gene: TRBV11-2; CDR3 protein: CASEERLAGGGALTDTQYF; CDR3 DNA: TGTGCCAGCGAGGAGCGACTAGCGGGAGGAGGGGCCCTCACAGATACGCAGTATTTT
clone size: many; J gene: TRBJ2-6; D gene: NA; V gene: TRBV7-2; CDR3 protein: CASSLVGGSGANVLTF; CDR3 DNA: TGTGCCAGCAGCTTAGTCGGAGGCTCTGGGGCCAACGTCCTGACTTTC
clone size: few; J gene: TRBJ2-1; D gene: TRBD1; V gene: TRBV28; CDR3 protein: CASSFRDRVVQFF; CDR3 DNA: TGTGCCAGCAGTTTCAGGGACAGGGTTGTGCAGTTCTTC
clone size: once; J gene: TRBJ2-4; D gene: NA; V gene: TRBV11-2; CDR3 protein: CASTGFGAKNIQYF; CDR3 DNA: TGTGCCAGTACAGGGTTCGGAGCCAAAAACATTCAGTACTTC
clone size: few; J gene: TRBJ1-5; D gene: TRBD1; V gene: TRBV7-2; CDR3 protein: CASSPGTGQQPQHF; CDR3 DNA: TGTGCCAGCAGCCCCGGGACAGGACAACAGCCCCAGCATTTT
clone size: NA; J gene: TRBJ2-1; D gene: NA; V gene: TRBV6-1; CDR3 protein: CASRVDIYNEQFF; CDR3 DNA: TGTGCCAGCAGGGTCGACATTTACAATGAGCAGTTCTTC
clone size: NA; J gene: TRBJ2-1; D gene: NA; V gene: TRBV7-4; CDR3 protein: CASGELVSGDEQFF; CDR3 DNA: TGTGCCAGCGGGGAATTGGTTTCTGGCGATGAGCAGTTCTTC
clone size: NA; J gene: TRBJ2-2; D gene: TRBD2; V gene: TRBV6-1; CDR3 protein: CASSRLAGGNTGELFF; CDR3 DNA: TGTGCCAGCAGTCGACTAGCGGGGGGTAACACCGGGGAGCTGTTTTTT
clone size: NA; J gene: TRBJ1-4; D gene: NA; V gene: TRBV4-1; CDR3 protein: CASSQVLTSWIGTNEKLFF; CDR3 DNA: TGCGCCAGCAGCCAGGTCCTAACCAGCTGGATCGGAACTAATGAAAAACTGTTTTTT
clone size: few; J gene: TRBJ2-7; D gene: TRBD2; V gene: TRBV6-5; CDR3 protein: CASSYSAAGNYEQYF; CDR3 DNA: TGTGCCAGCAGTTACTCAGCAGCGGGAAATTACGAGCAGTACTTC
clone size: few; J gene: TRBJ2-1; D gene: NA; V gene: TRBV7-2; CDR3 protein: CASSSSRASYNEQFF; CDR3 DNA: TGTGCCAGCAGCTCTAGCCGAGCGTCCTACAATGAGCAGTTCTTC